The 6 T cell receptor beta chains reported below all come from one sample, sequenced in a study of identical twins. One entry per CDR3 protein, called by TCRdb with MiXCR from the 5' RACE reads. This repertoire shows 450,000 to 600,000 distinct CDR3 sequences, around 22% found once; its top ten account for 0.48%. The data were also submitted as part of a second study, on yellow fever vaccine responses in identical twins.

The sample comprised CD4+ T cells sorted from blood. The receptors were sampled from a woman aged 18-29 years in good health.

V and J are TRBV11-2 and TRBJ1-1; tentatively, D is TRBD1 (5 bases). This CDR3 region has 15 residues. Trimming removed 1 base from V and 1 base from J, with 10 bases in between. Germline V gene sequence: CDR1 SGHAT, CDR2 FQNNGV. The chain's CDR3 is CASSLVRGPNTEAFF. DNA of the CDR3: TGTGCCAGCAGCTTAGTGCGGGGACCGAACACTGAAGCTTTCTTT.

This clonotype was counted only a few times. The rearrangement links TRBV2 to TRBJ1-5; the D gene is possibly TRBD1 (5 bases). The CDR3 sequence is 15 residues long. Germline loops: CDR1 SNHLY, CDR2 FYNNEI. V was trimmed by 6 bases and J by 2 bases, leaving 14 bases between them. CDR3: CASRGDSRGNQPQHF. CDR3 nucleotide sequence: TGTGCCAGCAGGGGGGATTCGAGGGGCAATCAGCCCCAGCATTTT.

This clonotype was observed a few times. The gene calls are TRBV2 and TRBJ1-6, with D perhaps TRBD1 (6 bases). The CDR3 has 12 amino acids. Germline loops: CDR1 SNHLY, CDR2 FYNNEI. V was cut by 9 bases and J by 7 bases, with 10 bases left in between. As DNA, the CDR3 is TGTGCCAGGCGTCAGGGGAATTCACCCCTCCACTTT. Amino acid sequence: CARRQGNSPLHF.

The J gene is TRBJ2-7, the V gene TRBV29-1, with 10 bases that match TRBD1. Trimming cost V 6 bases and J 4 bases; bases outside gene matches: 9. The V gene's germline CDR1 is SQVTM and CDR2 ANQGSEA. The CDR3 consists of 14 residues. The DNA of the CDR3 is TGCAGCGTCTTGGACAGGGGGGAACCTTACGAGCAGTACTTC. As protein: CSVLDRGEPYEQYF.

The CDR3 sequence is CASSSPRDANSPLHF. Written as DNA, the CDR3 is TGTGCCAGCAGCTCCCCGCGGGACGCCAATTCACCCCTCCACTTT. The chain carries TRBV11-3 and TRBJ1-6, with D possibly matching TRBD1 (5 bases). Trimming removed 4 bases from V and 7 bases from J, with 14 bases in between. The CDR3 length is 15 residues. Germline V gene sequence: CDR1 SGHNT, CDR2 YENEEA.

This clonotype has only a few counts. The chain is built from TRBV10-3 and TRBJ2-7, with a possible D match to TRBD2 (5 bases). V lost 2 bases, J lost 0 bases, and 5 bases lay in between. Per the germline V gene, CDR1 is ENHRY and CDR2 is SYGVKD. CDR3 length equals 13 residues. DNA for the CDR3: TGTGCCATCAGTGAGGGAGGCTCCTACGAGCAGTACGTC. Translation: CAISEGGSYEQYV.